This T cell receptor beta chain originates from a study of blood T cell repertoires in COVID-19. The wider study: Specimens from acute and convalescent COVID-19 originated in the United States, Italy and Spain. Nucleic acid was either cDNA or gDNA, and it came from T cells, B-cell-depleted T cells, or PBMCs.

CDR3 length: 14 residues. V was pared by 3 bases and J by 7 bases, with 12 bases between. Germline values: CDR1 KGHSH, CDR2 LQKENI. Assay used: immunoSEQ multiplex PCR; TCRdb lists only in-frame clones, some missing. This sample has approximately 70,000 clones, with around 90% found just once. The chain is built from TRBV18 and TRBJ1-4, with D hard to call. Sequencing was carried out using peripheral blood. This receptor was obtained from an elderly woman with active COVID-19. CDR3 protein: CASSPREAGEKLFF. The CDR3 DNA sequence: TGTGCCAGCTCACCTAGGGAGGCGGGTGAAAAACTGTTTTTT.